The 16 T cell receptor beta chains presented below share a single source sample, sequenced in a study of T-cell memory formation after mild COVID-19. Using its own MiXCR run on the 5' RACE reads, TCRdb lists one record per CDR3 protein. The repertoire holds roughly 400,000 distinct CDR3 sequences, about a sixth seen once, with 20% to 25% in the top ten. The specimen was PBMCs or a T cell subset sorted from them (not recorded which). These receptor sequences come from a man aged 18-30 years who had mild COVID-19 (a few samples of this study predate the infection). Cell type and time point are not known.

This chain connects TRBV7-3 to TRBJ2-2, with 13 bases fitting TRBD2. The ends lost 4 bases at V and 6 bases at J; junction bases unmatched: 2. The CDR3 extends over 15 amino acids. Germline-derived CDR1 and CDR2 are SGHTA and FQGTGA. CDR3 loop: CASSSGLAGSGELFF. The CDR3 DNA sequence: TGTGCCAGCAGCTCGGGACTAGCGGGGTCCGGGGAGCTGTTTTTT.

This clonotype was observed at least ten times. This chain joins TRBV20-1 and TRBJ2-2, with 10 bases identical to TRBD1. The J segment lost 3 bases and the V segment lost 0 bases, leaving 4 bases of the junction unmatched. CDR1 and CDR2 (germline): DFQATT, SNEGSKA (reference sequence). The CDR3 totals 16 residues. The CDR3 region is CSARDGDRGDTGELFF. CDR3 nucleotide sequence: TGCAGTGCTAGAGATGGGGACAGGGGCGACACCGGGGAGCTGTTTTTT.

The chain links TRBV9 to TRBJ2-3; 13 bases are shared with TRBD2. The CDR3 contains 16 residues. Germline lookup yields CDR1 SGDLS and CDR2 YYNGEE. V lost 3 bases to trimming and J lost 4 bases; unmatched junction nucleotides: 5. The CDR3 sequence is CASSETSGGGPDTQYF. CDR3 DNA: TGTGCCAGCAGCGAAACTAGCGGGGGGGGCCCAGATACGCAGTATTTT.

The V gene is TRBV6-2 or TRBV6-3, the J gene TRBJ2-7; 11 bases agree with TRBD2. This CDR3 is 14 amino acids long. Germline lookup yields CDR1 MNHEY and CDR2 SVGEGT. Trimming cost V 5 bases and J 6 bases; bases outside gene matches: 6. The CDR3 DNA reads TGTGCCAGCAGTCCGACTAGCGGGGAGGCCGAGCAGTACGTC. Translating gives CASSPTSGEAEQYV.

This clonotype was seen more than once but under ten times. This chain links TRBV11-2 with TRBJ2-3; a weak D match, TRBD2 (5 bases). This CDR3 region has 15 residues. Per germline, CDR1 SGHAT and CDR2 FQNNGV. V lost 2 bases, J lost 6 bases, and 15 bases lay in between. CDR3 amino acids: CASSLLSSRGDTQYF. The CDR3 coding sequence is TGTGCCAGCAGCTTATTGTCTAGCCGAGGGGATACGCAGTATTTT.

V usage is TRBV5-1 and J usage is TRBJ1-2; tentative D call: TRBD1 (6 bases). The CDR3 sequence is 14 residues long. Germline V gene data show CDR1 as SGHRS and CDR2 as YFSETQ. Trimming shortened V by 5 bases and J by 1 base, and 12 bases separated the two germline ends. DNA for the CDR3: TGCGCCAGCAGAACCGGGACAAATAACTATGGCTACACCTTC. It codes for CASRTGTNNYGYTF.

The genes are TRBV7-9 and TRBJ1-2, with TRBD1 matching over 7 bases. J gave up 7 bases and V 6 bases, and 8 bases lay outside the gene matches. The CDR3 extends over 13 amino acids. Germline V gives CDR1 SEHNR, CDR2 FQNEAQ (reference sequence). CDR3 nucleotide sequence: TGTGCCAGCAGACCGGGACAGTCCTCTGGCTACACCTTC. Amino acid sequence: CASRPGQSSGYTF.

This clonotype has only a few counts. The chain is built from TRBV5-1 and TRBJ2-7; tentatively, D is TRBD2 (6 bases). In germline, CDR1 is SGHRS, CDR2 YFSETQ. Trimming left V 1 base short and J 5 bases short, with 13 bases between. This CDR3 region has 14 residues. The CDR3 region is CASSLFPGEDEQYF. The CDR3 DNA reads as TGCGCCAGCAGCTTGTTCCCGGGGGAAGACGAGCAGTACTTC.

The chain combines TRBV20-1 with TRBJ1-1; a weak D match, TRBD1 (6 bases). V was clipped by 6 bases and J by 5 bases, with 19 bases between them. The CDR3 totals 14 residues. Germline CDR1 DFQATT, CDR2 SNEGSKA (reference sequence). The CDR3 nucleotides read TGCAGTGCCTTTTCCACAGGGCGAGGAACTGAAGCTTTCTTT. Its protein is CSAFSTGRGTEAFF.

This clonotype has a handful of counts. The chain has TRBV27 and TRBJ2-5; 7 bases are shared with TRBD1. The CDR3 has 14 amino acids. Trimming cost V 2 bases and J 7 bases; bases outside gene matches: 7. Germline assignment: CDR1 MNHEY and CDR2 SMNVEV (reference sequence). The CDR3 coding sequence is TGTGCCAGCAGTTTAGGACAGGTATTCGGGACCCAGTACTTC. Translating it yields CASSLGQVFGTQYF.

The CDR3 here is CSANALRTSAKETQYF. CDR3 coding DNA: TGCAGTGCAAACGCTCTAAGGACTAGCGCCAAAGAGACCCAGTACTTC. The chain employs TRBV20-1 and TRBJ2-5; TRBD2 aligns across 9 bases. This CDR3 comprises 16 residues. CDR1 is DFQATT and CDR2 is SNEGSKA in the germline V gene (reference sequence). V shed 6 bases, J shed 3 bases, and the junction held 14 bases outside the gene matches.

CDR3 DNA: TGCGCCAGCAGTCTTCCGACAGGGGTTGACGGGGAGCTGTTTTTT. Amino acid sequence: CASSLPTGVDGELFF. The chain joins TRBV23-1 to TRBJ2-2, with 8 nucleotides matching TRBD1. TRBV23-1 has ORF status, its function being uncertain. The trim removed 4 bases at V and 7 bases at J, leaving 8 bases unmatched. The CDR3 sequence is 15 residues long.

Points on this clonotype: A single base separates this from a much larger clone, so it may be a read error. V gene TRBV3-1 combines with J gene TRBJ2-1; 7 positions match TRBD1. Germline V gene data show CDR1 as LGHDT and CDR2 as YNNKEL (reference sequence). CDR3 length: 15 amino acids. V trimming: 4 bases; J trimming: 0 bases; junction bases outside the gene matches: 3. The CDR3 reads CASSPDRDSYNEQFF. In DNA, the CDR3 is TGTGCCAGCAGCCCCGACAGGGACTCCTACAATGAGCAGTTCTTC.

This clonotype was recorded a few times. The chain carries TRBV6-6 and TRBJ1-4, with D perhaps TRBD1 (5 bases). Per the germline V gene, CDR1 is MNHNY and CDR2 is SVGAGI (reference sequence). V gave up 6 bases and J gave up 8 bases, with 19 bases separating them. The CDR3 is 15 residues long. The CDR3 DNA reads TGTGCCAGCAGCTTACAGCAGGGCGGAGGGGAAAAACTGTTTTTT. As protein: CASSLQQGGGEKLFF.

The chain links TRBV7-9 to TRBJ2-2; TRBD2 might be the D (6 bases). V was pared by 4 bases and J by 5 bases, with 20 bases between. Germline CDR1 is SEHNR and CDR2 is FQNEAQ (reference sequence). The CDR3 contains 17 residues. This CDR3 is CASSWAGRTRETGELFF. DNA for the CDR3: TGTGCCAGCAGCTGGGCTGGGAGGACCCGAGAGACCGGGGAGCTGTTTTTT. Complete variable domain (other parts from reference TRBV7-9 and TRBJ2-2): DTGVSQNPRHKITKRGQNVTFRCDPISEHNRLYWYRQTLGQGPEFLTYFQNEAQLEKSRLLSDRFSAERPKGSFSTLEIQRTEQGDSAMYLCASSWAGRTRETGELFFGEGSRLTVL.

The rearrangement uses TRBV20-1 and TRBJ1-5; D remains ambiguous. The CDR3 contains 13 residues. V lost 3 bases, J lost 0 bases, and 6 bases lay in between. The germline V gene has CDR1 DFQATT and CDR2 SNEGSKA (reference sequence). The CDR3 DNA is TGCAGTGCTAGGGACCATAGCAATCAGCCCCAGCATTTT. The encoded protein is CSARDHSNQPQHF.